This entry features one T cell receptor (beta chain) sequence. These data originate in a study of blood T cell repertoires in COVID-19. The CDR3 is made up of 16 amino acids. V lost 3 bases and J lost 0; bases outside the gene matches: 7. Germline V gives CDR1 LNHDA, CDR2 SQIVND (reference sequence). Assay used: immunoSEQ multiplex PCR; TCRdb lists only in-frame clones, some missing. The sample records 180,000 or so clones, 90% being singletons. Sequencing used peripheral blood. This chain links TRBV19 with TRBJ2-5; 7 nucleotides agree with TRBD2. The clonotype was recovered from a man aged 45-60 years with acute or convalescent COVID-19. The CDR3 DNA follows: TGTGCCAGTAGTATCGGGGTAGCGGGCTACCAAGAGACCCAGTACTTC. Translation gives CASSIGVAGYQETQYF.